The 31 T cell receptor beta chains presented below share a single source sample, sequenced in a study of spatial heterogeneity in lung cancer. TCRdb reprocessed the 5' RACE reads with MiXCR, giving one entry per CDR3 protein. The data contain around 6,000 distinct CDR3 sequences, about an eighth of them singletons. As for time point: sample taken at primary tumor resection. The sample in question was lung tissue, obtained at surgery. The receptors originated from a human donor with early-stage non-small cell lung cancer.

In this sample, this clonotype turned up many times. The library was prepared for alpha chains; this beta chain is a stray read, so its frequency means little. The chain combines TRBV20-1 with TRBJ2-3; no firm D call. V dropped 4 bases and J dropped 4 bases, with 9 bases sitting between them. The CDR3 contains 12 residues. Germline CDR1 and CDR2: DFQATT and SNEGSKA (reference sequence). CDR3 coding DNA: TGCAGTGCTACCCTAAGCGCAGATACGCAGTATTTT. Translating it yields CSATLSADTQYF.

Many counts were recorded for this clonotype. This beta chain is a stray sequence in a library constructed for alpha chains; its clone size is not meaningful. The CDR3 nucleotides are TGTGCCAGCAGCTTAGATGGACTAGCGGGAAGCACAGATACGCAGTATTTT. Amino acid sequence: CASSLDGLAGSTDTQYF. The chain carries TRBV7-2 and TRBJ2-3; 12 bases are shared with TRBD2. The V gene's germline CDR1 is SGHTA and CDR2 FQGNSA. The V gene end was trimmed by 1 base and the J gene end by 0 bases; junction bases not matched to a gene: 2. This CDR3 region has 17 residues.

This clonotype has ten or more counts. This beta chain is a stray read from a library made for alpha chains; its abundance is not meaningful. The gene calls are TRBV7-9 and TRBJ1-2; possible D gene TRBD1, 6 bases. CDR3 size: 16 residues. The ends were cut back, 5 bases at V and 1 base at J, with 17 bases in the middle. Looked up from germline, CDR1 is SEHNR and CDR2 is FQNEAQ (reference sequence). The DNA of the CDR3 is TGTGCCAGCAGCCGAAAAGACAGGCTAGATAACTATGGCTACACCTTC. Amino acid sequence: CASSRKDRLDNYGYTF.

This clonotype was counted many times. This beta chain was picked up by a library intended for alpha chains and is off target, so its count carries little meaning. The rearrangement links TRBV7-9 to TRBJ1-1; TRBD1 is a possible D gene (5 bases). The ends were cut back, 1 base at V and 11 bases at J, with 11 bases in the middle. The CDR3 extends over 12 amino acids. Germline V lookup: CDR1 SEHNR, CDR2 FQNEAQ (reference sequence). In DNA form, the CDR3 reads TGTGCCAGCAGCTTAGGGACACTGCTCGCTTTCTTT. Translated: CASSLGTLLAFF.

This clonotype was picked up many times. This beta chain is an unintended read in a library built for alpha chains; its size means little. This chain joins TRBV19 and TRBJ1-5, with 10 bases lining up with TRBD1. The CDR3 spans 15 residues. Trimming removed 4 bases from V and 2 bases from J; junction bases left unmatched: 2. Germline V lookup: CDR1 LNHDA, CDR2 SQIVND (reference sequence). CDR3 coding DNA: TGTGCCAGTAGTAGGGACAGGGGTGGCAATCAGCCCCAGCATTTT. Translation: CASSRDRGGNQPQHF.

Turning to this clonotype: For a library built for alpha chains, this beta chain is a stray read; little rests on its size. The chain couples TRBV27 to TRBJ2-2, with 10 nucleotides matching TRBD2. V trimming: 6 bases; J trimming: 2 bases; junction bases outside the gene matches: 6. The CDR3 contains 16 residues. Germline loops: CDR1 MNHEY, CDR2 SMNVEV (reference sequence). The CDR3 loop is CASRPWTSGNTGELFF. CDR3 DNA sequence: TGTGCCAGCAGGCCTTGGACTAGCGGAAACACCGGGGAGCTGTTTTTT.

Comments on this clonotype: Because this beta chain is a stray read in a library intended to capture alpha chains, its abundance should not be given much weight. The chain joins TRBV4-2 to TRBJ2-2, with 8 bases matching TRBD2. V trimming: 1 base; J trimming: 4 bases; junction bases outside the gene matches: 5. From germline, CDR1 is LGHNA and CDR2 YNFKEQ. This CDR3 spans 16 amino acids. CDR3 sequence reads: CASSQVSGSVTGELFF. For the CDR3, the DNA is TGTGCCAGCAGCCAAGTAAGCGGGAGCGTCACCGGGGAGCTGTTTTTT.

This clonotype came up many times. Within a library made for alpha chains, this beta chain is off target, and its count is uninformative. This chain connects TRBV28 to TRBJ1-3; unclear D gene. Trimming removed 6 bases at V and 0 bases at J, with 9 bases between. This CDR3 is 14 amino acids long. CDR1 is MDHEN and CDR2 is SYDVKM in the germline V gene. The CDR3 DNA sequence: TGTGCCAGCAGGATTTCAATCTCTGGAAACACCATATATTTT. Encoded protein: CASRISISGNTIYF.

This clonotype was observed many times. This beta chain turned up in a library designed for alpha chains; as an off-target read, its abundance says little. The V and J genes are TRBV28 and TRBJ1-1; 7 nucleotides match TRBD1. This CDR3 is built from 14 residues. The germline CDR1 and CDR2 sequences are MDHEN and SYDVKM. The trim removed 5 bases at V and 4 bases at J, leaving 7 bases unmatched. In DNA, the CDR3 is TGTGCCAGCAGTCCTTCGACAGGGAGCACTGAAGCTTTCTTT. It specifies CASSPSTGSTEAFF.

This clonotype came up a few times. This beta chain appears as a stray read in a library generated for alpha chains; its size is not informative. The J gene is TRBJ2-7, the V gene TRBV18; TRBD1 might be the D (6 bases). Trimming took off 2 bases at V and 4 bases at J, with 15 bases between the two ends. The length of the CDR3 is 15 residues. CDR1 KGHSH and CDR2 LQKENI come from the germline V gene. The CDR3, as DNA: TGTGCCAGCTCACCAATAGCAGGGGTGTCGTACGAGCAGTACTTC. This translates into CASSPIAGVSYEQYF.

This clonotype has only a few counts. This beta chain is off target for a library built for alpha chains, so its abundance means little. The J gene is TRBJ1-1, the V gene TRBV20-1; 9 bases are a match to TRBD1. CDR1 and CDR2 (germline): DFQATT, SNEGSKA (reference sequence). Germline trimming cut 6 bases from V and 10 bases from J; bases unmatched to any gene: 15. This CDR3 region has 14 residues. CDR3 protein: CSAIGQGLGFGAFF. As DNA, the CDR3 is TGCAGTGCGATCGGACAGGGGCTTGGGTTTGGAGCTTTCTTT.

This clonotype was observed a few times. A library prepared for alpha chains yielded this beta chain as an off-target read; its size is of little meaning. This sequence joins TRBV4-3 and TRBJ2-1; D ambiguous. Trimming took off 0 bases at V and 9 bases at J, with 12 bases between the two ends. CDR3 length: 14 residues. CDR1 LGHNA and CDR2 YSLEER come from the germline V gene. The CDR3 DNA reads as TGCGCCAGCAGCCAAGAGCCGGGCTACGGTGAGCAGTTCTTC. This encodes CASSQEPGYGEQFF.

As regards this clonotype: The library was built for alpha chains, so this beta chain is an off-target read and its size means little. The chain combines TRBV7-9 with TRBJ2-5; a weak D match, TRBD2 (7 bases). Germline V gene lookup returns CDR1 SEHNR and CDR2 FQNEAQ (reference sequence). The CDR3 sequence is 14 residues long. Trimming cost V 7 bases and J 5 bases, with 17 bases left between them. CDR3 sequence (DNA): TGTGCCAGCACATCAACCGGGGGGCCGGAGACCCAGTACTTC. This sequence encodes CASTSTGGPETQYF.

The sample holds a few counts of this clonotype. This beta chain is off target for a library built for alpha chains, so its abundance means little. The V call is TRBV9, the J call TRBJ2-2; 12 bases line up with TRBD2. The CDR3 consists of 16 residues. Germline V gene lookup returns CDR1 SGDLS and CDR2 YYNGEE. Trimming cost V 2 bases and J 4 bases; bases outside gene matches: 3. The CDR3 region has the DNA TGTGCCAGCAGCGTGACTAGCGGGAGAAGCACCGGGGAGCTGTTTTTT. It is translated as CASSVTSGRSTGELFF.

This clonotype qualifies as medium-sized. This beta chain is off target for a library built for alpha chains, so its abundance means little. The V gene is TRBV4-3, the J gene TRBJ2-1; 9 nucleotides match TRBD2. The trim removed 0 bases at V and 4 bases at J, leaving 4 bases unmatched. In germline, CDR1 is LGHNA, CDR2 YSLEER. CDR3 length: 16 residues. The CDR3: CASSQEEAGGYNEQFF. The DNA for the CDR3 is TGCGCCAGCAGCCAAGAGGAAGCGGGAGGTTACAATGAGCAGTTCTTC.

This clonotype is medium-sized. The library was prepared for alpha chains; this beta chain is a stray read, so its frequency means little. This chain joins TRBV7-8 and TRBJ2-7, with 10 bases lining up with TRBD2. The V gene's germline CDR1 is SGHVS and CDR2 FQNEAQ. The CDR3 loop spans 15 amino acids. V shed 2 bases and J 5 bases; nucleotides not matched to a gene: 6. CDR3 amino acids: CASSLKASGSHEQYF. DNA of the CDR3: TGTGCCAGCAGCTTAAAGGCTAGCGGGAGCCACGAGCAGTACTTC.

By share, this clonotype ranks as medium-sized. In a library made to pick up alpha chains, this beta chain is a stray read with a size that means little. This chain uses TRBV6-2 or TRBV6-3 with TRBJ2-5; TRBD1 matches at 7 bases. After removal of 4 bases from V and 0 bases from J, the junction contained 14 bases not matched to a gene. The CDR3 covers 18 residues. CDR1 is MNHEY and CDR2 is SVGEGT in the germline V gene. In DNA, the CDR3 is TGTGCCAGCAGTTCTCACTCTACAAGCAGGGGGAACCAAGAGACCCAGTACTTC. It translates to CASSSHSTSRGNQETQYF.

Concerning this clonotype: This beta chain lies outside the target of a library built for alpha chains; its clone size means little. This chain links TRBV12-3 or TRBV12-4 with TRBJ2-1; D gene unclear. The CDR3 runs 10 residues. Trimming removed 6 bases from V and 7 bases from J, with 4 bases in between. CDR3 sequence: CASRSNEQFF. The CDR3 DNA reads as TGTGCCAGCAGGAGTAATGAGCAGTTCTTC.

The sample holds many counts of this clonotype. This beta chain lies outside the target of a library built for alpha chains; its clone size means little. V gene TRBV6-5 combines with J gene TRBJ2-3; D gene unclear. V lost 2 bases and J lost 2, with 11 bases in between. Germline V CDR1 and CDR2: MNHEY, SVGAGI. This CDR3 contains 15 residues. The CDR3 sequence is CASSYSSWATDTQYF. The DNA for the CDR3 is TGTGCCAGCAGTTACAGCTCCTGGGCCACAGATACGCAGTATTTT.

This clonotype was seen ten or more times. This beta chain lies outside the target of a library built for alpha chains; its clone size means little. V gene TRBV7-9 combines with J gene TRBJ2-2; perhaps D is TRBD1 or TRBD2 (5 bases each). In germline, CDR1 is SEHNR, CDR2 FQNEAQ (reference sequence). The CDR3 consists of 21 residues. V lost 1 base, J lost 1 base, and 25 bases lay in between. The CDR3 loop reads CASSLVFGAVASHENTGELFF. The CDR3 DNA sequence: TGTGCCAGCAGCTTAGTTTTTGGGGCGGTAGCGTCTCATGAGAACACCGGGGAGCTGTTTTTT.

For this clonotype: A read error may produce the germline difference seen at one junction end. This beta chain came through as a stray read in a library set up for alpha chains, and its size says little. The rearrangement joins TRBV6-1 to TRBJ1-2; TRBD1 is a possible D gene (5 bases). Germline CDR1 is MNHNS and CDR2 is SASEGT. The CDR3 runs 11 residues. CDR3 region: CASSEASGSYF. CDR3 coding DNA: TGTGCCAGCAGTGAAGCGTCAGGGAGTTACTTC.

In this sample, this clonotype turned up many times. In a library made to pick up alpha chains, this beta chain is a stray read with a size that means little. The chain uses TRBV7-6 and TRBJ2-1, with TRBD2 matching over 7 bases. The CDR3 is 14 residues long. The germline V gene has CDR1 SGHVS and CDR2 FNYEAQ. Germline trimming cut 1 base from V and 8 bases from J; bases unmatched to any gene: 5. CDR3 nucleotide sequence: TGTGCCAGCAGCTTAGATCCGACTAGCCATGAGCAGTTCTTC. Translating gives CASSLDPTSHEQFF.

This clonotype is medium-sized. For a library built for alpha chains, this beta chain is a stray read; little rests on its size. The V and J genes are TRBV11-3 and TRBJ2-1; 8 bases fit TRBD1. CDR3 length equals 17 residues. Trimming at V came to 1 base and at J to 2 bases, leaving 7 bases not matched to a gene. Germline-derived CDR1 and CDR2 are SGHNT and YENEEA. CDR3 in amino acids: CASSLVAVTGAYNEQFF. The CDR3 coding sequence is TGTGCCAGCAGCTTAGTCGCGGTGACAGGGGCCTACAATGAGCAGTTCTTC.

This clonotype was seen at least ten times. This beta chain turned up in a library designed for alpha chains; as an off-target read, its abundance says little. The chain is built from TRBV2 and TRBJ2-1; D gene ambiguous. The V and J ends lost 1 base and 10 bases respectively, with 5 bases between them. CDR1 SNHLY and CDR2 FYNNEI come from the germline V gene. The CDR3 loop spans 11 amino acids. CDR3 loop: CASSEELEQFF. The CDR3 DNA reads TGTGCCAGCAGTGAAGAGCTAGAGCAGTTCTTC.

This clonotype was recorded a few times. Little can be read into the size of this beta chain, an off-target read in a library designed for alpha chains. This chain uses TRBV7-6 with TRBJ2-3; 9 positions agree with TRBD2. Germline CDR1 SGHVS, CDR2 FNYEAQ. This CDR3 has 13 amino acids. Trimming at V came to 7 bases and at J to 1 base, leaving 0 bases not matched to a gene. The CDR3 bases are TGTGCCAGCATAGCGGGAGGCACAGATACGCAGTATTTT. The encoded protein is CASIAGGTDTQYF.

This clonotype was found many times. Being off target in a library aimed at alpha chains, this beta chain has a size of little meaning. The chain combines TRBV2 with TRBJ2-7; weak D call: TRBD1 (6 bases). This CDR3 contains 13 residues. Trimming removed 3 bases at V and 7 bases at J, with 13 bases between. Per germline, CDR1 SNHLY and CDR2 FYNNEI. The CDR3 DNA is TGTGCCAGCAGTGAGCAGGGGCTGGGAGAGCAGTACTTC. Encoded protein: CASSEQGLGEQYF.

By sample share, this clonotype is medium-sized (0.01 to 0.1%). This beta chain is a stray sequence in a library constructed for alpha chains; its clone size is not meaningful. The chain has TRBV2 and TRBJ2-3, with TRBD1 matching over 7 bases. J lost 6 bases, V lost 4 bases, and 4 bases had no gene match. CDR3 length: 13 residues. Germline lookup yields CDR1 SNHLY and CDR2 FYNNEI. For the CDR3, the DNA is TGTGCCAGCAGTGGAGACAGGGAGGATACGCAGTATTTT. Its translation is CASSGDREDTQYF.

This clonotype was detected a few times. The library was prepared for alpha chains; this beta chain is a stray read, so its frequency means little. The V and J genes are TRBV20-1 and TRBJ1-6; D not resolved. The CDR3 sequence is 16 residues long. From germline, CDR1 is DFQATT and CDR2 SNEGSKA (reference sequence). The V end lost 1 base, the J end lost 9 bases, and 19 bases lay between the germline ends. The chain's CDR3 is CSARGLEESQRSPLHF. The CDR3 nucleotides are TGCAGTGCTAGAGGGTTAGAGGAATCCCAACGTTCACCCCTCCACTTT.

By frequency in the sample, this clonotype is medium-sized. For a library built for alpha chains, this beta chain is a stray read; little rests on its size. The chain couples TRBV12-3 or TRBV12-4 to TRBJ1-3; no definite D call. This CDR3 region has 12 residues. V was clipped by 9 bases and J by 3 bases, with 9 bases between them. CDR3 DNA sequence: TGTGCCAGTACCTTGAGTGGAAACACCATATATTTT. Residues: CASTLSGNTIYF.

This clonotype has only a few counts. This beta chain is a stray read from a library made for alpha chains; its abundance is not meaningful. The V and J genes are TRBV30 and TRBJ1-5, with TRBD1 as a possible D gene (5 bases). Germline V lookup: CDR1 GTSNPN, CDR2 SVGIG (reference sequence). This CDR3 has 14 amino acids. Between the trimmed V and J ends, which lost 3 bases and 4 bases, there was a span of 13 bases. CDR3 amino acids: CAWSERGRNQPQHF. The DNA for the CDR3 is TGTGCCTGGAGCGAGAGGGGCAGGAATCAGCCCCAGCATTTT.

This clonotype was seen repeatedly, ten times or more. This beta chain is a stray read from a library made for alpha chains; its abundance is not meaningful. The chain recombines TRBV7-2 with TRBJ2-5; 9 bases are a match to TRBD2. Germline V gene data show CDR1 as SGHTA and CDR2 as FQGNSA. The CDR3 consists of 16 residues. V shed 2 bases, J shed 4 bases, and the junction held 8 bases outside the gene matches. The CDR3 region is CASSLRSGRVGETQYF. The CDR3 nucleotides are TGTGCCAGCAGCTTACGTAGCGGGAGAGTAGGAGAGACCCAGTACTTC.